One sample yielded the 22 T cell receptor beta chains listed below, sequenced in a study of blood T cell repertoires in COVID-19. Generated by immunoSEQ multiplex PCR, the TCRdb table keeps only in-frame clones and is missing some. The sample consists of fewer than 30,000 clones, approximately 92% of them appearing once. Sequencing used peripheral blood. These receptors all stem from a human donor in a cohort sampled during active COVID-19.

This chain joins TRBV5-8 and TRBJ1-1; weak D call: TRBD1 (5 bases). The CDR3 has 15 residues. V was pared by 4 bases and J by 1 base, with 14 bases between. Germline V gene lookup returns CDR1 SGHTS and CDR2 YDEGEE. CDR3 DNA: TGTGCCAGCAGCCCAAGGGGCAGGCCGAACACTGAAGCTTTCTTT. Its translation is CASSPRGRPNTEAFF.

This chain connects TRBV5-6 to TRBJ1-6, with D possibly TRBD1 on 6 matching bases. The CDR3 runs 14 residues. V dropped 0 bases and J dropped 8 bases, with 9 bases sitting between them. CDR1 is SGHDT, CDR2 YYEEEE, per germline. DNA of the CDR3: TGTGCCAGCAGCTTGGAGCAGGGGTATTCACCCCTCCACTTT. Protein product: CASSLEQGYSPLHF.

The J gene is TRBJ1-2, the V gene TRBV18; D perhaps matches TRBD1 (6 bases). This CDR3 spans 13 amino acids. CDR1 and CDR2 from the germline V gene are KGHSH and LQKENI. Trimming left V 0 bases short and J 4 bases short, with 6 bases between. The CDR3 region is CASSPPGGYGYTF. CDR3 nucleotides: TGTGCCAGCTCACCACCAGGGGGCTATGGCTACACCTTC.

This clone was observed once. The chain combines TRBV5-1 with TRBJ2-7, with 13 bases that match TRBD2. The V gene's germline CDR1 is SGHRS and CDR2 YFSETQ. The length of the CDR3 is 15 residues. V trimming: 2 bases; J trimming: 7 bases; junction bases outside the gene matches: 6. The CDR3 DNA reads as TGCGCCAGCAGCTTACTAGCGGGAGGGCCGGATGAGCAGTACTTC. It specifies CASSLLAGGPDEQYF.

The chain uses TRBV9 and TRBJ1-1; TRBD1 agrees at 7 bases. The V gene's germline CDR1 is SGDLS and CDR2 YYNGEE. Trimming removed 4 bases from V and 2 bases from J; junction bases left unmatched: 2. This CDR3 is built from 13 residues. CDR3: CASSRTGNTEAFF. The CDR3 nucleotides read TGTGCCAGCAGCAGGACAGGAAACACTGAAGCTTTCTTT.

The gene calls are TRBV4-1 and TRBJ1-1, with 8 positions matching TRBD1. Germline CDR1 reads MGHRA; CDR2 reads YSYEKL. The CDR3 is made up of 15 amino acids. J gave up 0 bases and V 3 bases, and 3 bases lay outside the gene matches. The CDR3 DNA is TGCGCCAGCAGCCAGACAGGGGATCTGAACACTGAAGCTTTCTTT. Protein product: CASSQTGDLNTEAFF.

The rearrangement uses TRBV11-2 and TRBJ1-1; no firm D call. Between the trimmed V and J ends, which lost 5 bases and 6 bases, there was a span of 13 bases. The CDR3 sequence is 13 residues long. The germline V gene encodes CDR1 SGHAT and CDR2 FQNNGV. The CDR3 reads CASSNFGRAEAFF. CDR3 nucleotide sequence: TGTGCCAGCAGCAATTTCGGGAGGGCTGAAGCTTTCTTT. The full variable domain, in which reference TRBV11-2 and TRBJ1-1 provide the parts outside the CDR3, is EAGVAQSPRYKIIEKRQSVAFWCNPISGHATLYWYQQILGQGPKLLIQFQNNGVVDDSQLPKDRFSAERLKGVDSTLKIQPAKLEDSAVYLCASSNFGRAEAFFGQGTRLTVV.

The V gene is TRBV4-3, the J gene TRBJ2-3, with 9 nucleotides matching TRBD2. The J segment lost 2 bases and the V segment lost 0 bases, leaving 6 bases of the junction unmatched. This CDR3 contains 17 residues. Germline V gene data show CDR1 as LGHNA and CDR2 as YSLEER. DNA of the CDR3: TGCGCCAGCAGCCAAGAAATAGCGGGGGTGAACACAGATACGCAGTATTTT. Translated: CASSQEIAGVNTDTQYF.

V usage is TRBV6-6 and J usage is TRBJ1-1; D unclear. With 5 bases removed from V and 1 base from J, the gap between germline ends came to 8 bases. The germline gives CDR1 MNHNY, CDR2 SVGAGI (reference sequence). The CDR3 runs to 13 residues. CDR3 bases: TGTGCCAGCAGTGGGCCCGGGAACACTGAAGCTTTCTTT. Encoded protein: CASSGPGNTEAFF.

The sample holds one count of this clone. The rearrangement joins TRBV24-1 to TRBJ2-2, with TRBD1 matching 7 bases. The CDR3 sequence is 13 residues long. The ends lost 5 bases at V and 6 bases at J; junction bases unmatched: 2. Germline V CDR1 and CDR2: KGHDR, SFDVKD. In DNA form, the CDR3 reads TGTGCCACCAGTGTACAGGGGCCCGGGGAGCTGTTTTTT. Its translation is CATSVQGPGELFF.

This clone was detected only once. V usage is TRBV9 and J usage is TRBJ2-3; 10 bases line up with TRBD2. Germline CDR1 reads SGDLS; CDR2 reads YYNGEE. The CDR3 is 16 amino acids. With 4 bases clipped from V and 6 bases from J, the junction kept 11 bases outside the gene matches. The chain's CDR3 is CASSYSGRAFADTQYF. The DNA for the CDR3 is TGTGCCAGCAGCTACAGCGGGAGGGCCTTCGCGGATACGCAGTATTTT.

This clone was seen only once. This sequence joins TRBV7-9 and TRBJ1-6; 9 nucleotides align to TRBD1. Germline loops: CDR1 SEHNR, CDR2 FQNEAQ (reference sequence). The CDR3 covers 16 residues. With 4 bases clipped from V and 10 bases from J, the junction kept 11 bases outside the gene matches. The CDR3 DNA follows: TGTGCCAGCAGCTCCCAAAGGACAGGGGTGGCGTCACCCCTCCACTTT. Translating gives CASSSQRTGVASPLHF.

The chain employs TRBV9 and TRBJ1-6; 9 bases fit TRBD1. With 3 bases clipped from V and 7 bases from J, the junction kept 5 bases outside the gene matches. The CDR3 is 15 residues long. Looked up from germline, CDR1 is SGDLS and CDR2 is YYNGEE. The CDR3 spells CASSASGTGNSPLHF. As DNA, the CDR3 is TGTGCCAGCAGCGCGTCCGGGACAGGGAATTCACCCCTCCACTTT. Drawing the rest from reference TRBV9 and TRBJ1-6, the complete variable domain is DSGVTQTPKHLITATGQRVTLRCSPRSGDLSVYWYQQSLDQGLQFLIQYYNGEERAKGNILERFSAQQFPDLHSELNLSSLELGDSALYFCASSASGTGNSPLHFGNGTRLTVT.

The chain couples TRBV10-2 to TRBJ1-5; 7 bases are a match to TRBD1. There are 17 residues in the CDR3. The V segment lost 3 bases and the J segment 4 bases; nucleotides outside the gene matches: 12. The germline gives CDR1 WSHSY, CDR2 SAAADI. This CDR3 reads CASSDSTGEDWNQPQHF. The CDR3 coding sequence is TGCGCCAGCAGTGACTCAACAGGGGAGGATTGGAATCAGCCCCAGCATTTT.

The chain carries TRBV6-2 or TRBV6-3 and TRBJ1-5; 8 nucleotides line up with TRBD1. Germline CDR1 and CDR2: MNHEY and SVGEGT. CDR3 length equals 20 residues. Losses at the gene ends were 3 bases for V and 1 base for J; bases not matched to a gene: 17. CDR3 amino acids: CASSYPGTGQLARSNQPQHF. Written as DNA, the CDR3 is TGTGCCAGCAGTTATCCCGGGACAGGTCAACTCGCGAGGAGCAATCAGCCCCAGCATTTT.

The chain combines TRBV10-3 with TRBJ1-6; TRBD1 matches 7 bases. Germline V lookup: CDR1 ENHRY, CDR2 SYGVKD. V dropped 6 bases and J dropped 5; count of bases not matched to a gene: 4. This CDR3 contains 14 residues. The CDR3 sequence: CAIRTGTDNSPLHF. CDR3 in DNA: TGTGCCATCAGGACCGGGACAGATAATTCACCCCTCCACTTT.

The chain combines TRBV11-3 with TRBJ2-2, with D tentatively TRBD2 (5 bases). The CDR3 covers 11 residues. Germline CDR1 and CDR2: SGHNT and YENEEA. V gave up 6 bases and J gave up 7 bases, with 6 bases separating them. DNA for the CDR3: TGTGCCAGCAGGGAGGACGGGGAGCTGTTTTTT. This translates into CASREDGELFF.

CDR3 coding DNA: TGTGCCAGCAGCGACAGTTATAGCAATCAGCCCCAGCATTTT. This sequence encodes CASSDSYSNQPQHF. The genes are TRBV9 and TRBJ1-5; D call uncertain. This CDR3 comprises 14 residues. Germline V gives CDR1 SGDLS, CDR2 YYNGEE. Trimming took off 3 bases at V and 0 bases at J, with 7 bases between the two ends.

The CDR3 sequence is CAISEGTSGRLETQYF. In DNA form, the CDR3 reads TGTGCCATCAGTGAGGGGACTAGCGGGAGATTGGAGACCCAGTACTTC. The V call is TRBV10-3, the J call TRBJ2-5, with 14 nucleotides matching TRBD2. Looked up from germline, CDR1 is ENHRY and CDR2 is SYGVKD. The CDR3 is made up of 16 amino acids. V shed 2 bases, J shed 5 bases, and the junction held 4 bases outside the gene matches.

This chain links TRBV6-5 with TRBJ2-2; D might be TRBD1 (5 bases). Per the germline V gene, CDR1 is MNHEY and CDR2 is SVGAGI. Trimming took off 1 base at V and 4 bases at J, with 10 bases between the two ends. This CDR3 has 15 residues. CDR3 nucleotide sequence: TGTGCCAGCAGTTACTTCGGCAGGGCCACCGGGGAGCTGTTTTTT. Translation gives CASSYFGRATGELFF.

J is TRBJ1-2 and V is TRBV10-1; D not resolved. V was trimmed by 3 bases and J by 4 bases, leaving 15 bases between them. Germline assignment: CDR1 WNHNN and CDR2 SYGVQD (reference sequence). The CDR3 extends over 15 amino acids. Written as DNA, the CDR3 is TGCGCCAGCAGTGATACCCCCGGGAACATCTATGGCTACACCTTC. It specifies CASSDTPGNIYGYTF.

This sequence joins TRBV10-2 and TRBJ2-5; 9 bases line up with TRBD2. Trimming at V came to 6 bases and at J to 5 bases, leaving 16 bases not matched to a gene. The germline V gene encodes CDR1 WSHSY and CDR2 SAAADI. This CDR3 is 17 amino acids long. The CDR3 DNA follows: TGCGCCAGCAGCGTGACTTCGGTAGCGGGGGCCGGGGAGACCCAGTACTTC. As protein: CASSVTSVAGAGETQYF.